A single sample is the source of the 7 T cell receptor beta chains below, sequenced in a study of blood T cells in healthy people across ages. A second PCR of 7 to 11 cycles used a sample-barcoded 5' primer and a J-beta primer mix. MiXCR, run by TCRdb on the 5' RACE reads, gives a single entry per CDR3 protein. The table lists under 800,000 distinct CDR3 sequences, roughly 21% of them singletons. The sample consisted of blood. All receptors derive from a man in his 70s in good health.

This clonotype has just a few counts. V usage is TRBV20-1 and J usage is TRBJ1-1, with D possibly TRBD1 on 5 matching bases. The V end was cut by 0 bases, the J end by 6 bases, with 14 bases between. This CDR3 has 14 residues. The V gene's germline CDR1 is DFQATT and CDR2 SNEGSKA (reference sequence). CDR3 loop: CSARESGTQAEAFF. CDR3 DNA: TGCAGTGCTAGAGAGTCCGGGACTCAGGCTGAAGCTTTCTTT.

This clonotype was seen a handful of times. CDR3 region: CASSGPGTGGYNEQFF. CDR3 DNA: TGCGCCAGCAGCGGGCCCGGGACAGGGGGGTACAATGAGCAGTTCTTC. The rearrangement links TRBV5-1 to TRBJ2-1; TRBD1 agrees at 11 bases. The CDR3 totals 16 residues. CDR1 is SGHRS, CDR2 YFSETQ, per germline. V lost 4 bases and J lost 4; bases outside the gene matches: 7.

The V gene is TRBV28, the J gene TRBJ2-5; D call uncertain. Germline V lookup: CDR1 MDHEN, CDR2 SYDVKM. CDR3 length: 13 residues. V lost 2 bases and J lost 7, with 11 bases in between. The CDR3 nucleotides are TGTGCCAGCAGTTTACGGACCCCGGGGACCCAGTACTTC. Its protein product is CASSLRTPGTQYF.

This clonotype was detected a few times. V and J are TRBV20-1 and TRBJ2-5; no definite D call. The end of the DNA aligns better with TRBJ2-1, so the J call may be wrong. This CDR3 contains 12 residues. CDR1 is DFQATT and CDR2 is SNEGSKA in the germline V gene (reference sequence). The CDR3: CSASGEYNEQFF. The CDR3 coding sequence is TGCAGTGCTAGCGGAGAGTACAATGAGCAGTTCTTC.

The rearrangement joins TRBV29-1 to TRBJ2-1; D possibly corresponds to TRBD1 (6 bases). Trimming took 4 bases from V and 0 from J, leaving 13 bases between them. This CDR3 is 15 amino acids long. Per the germline V gene, CDR1 is SQVTM and CDR2 is ANQGSEA. This chain's CDR3 is CSVVGHKSSYNEQFF. Written as DNA, the CDR3 is TGCAGCGTTGTGGGACACAAGAGCTCCTACAATGAGCAGTTCTTC.

V usage is TRBV2 and J usage is TRBJ2-5; TRBD2 aligns across 10 bases. Germline CDR1 reads SNHLY; CDR2 reads FYNNEI. The CDR3 has 16 amino acids. Trimming removed 7 bases from V and 0 bases from J; junction bases left unmatched: 8. CDR3 sequence (DNA): TGTGCCAGCAAGGCTCCGACTAGCGGGTACCAAGAGACCCAGTACTTC. It is translated as CASKAPTSGYQETQYF.

This clonotype was counted many times. The chain combines TRBV4-1 with TRBJ2-5, with D perhaps TRBD1 (6 bases). V was trimmed by 3 bases and J by 2 bases, leaving 10 bases between them. The CDR3 contains 14 residues. CDR1 is MGHRA, CDR2 YSYEKL, per germline. CDR3 DNA sequence: TGCGCCAGCAGCCATTGGACAGATCAAGAGACCCAGTACTTC. Translating gives CASSHWTDQETQYF.